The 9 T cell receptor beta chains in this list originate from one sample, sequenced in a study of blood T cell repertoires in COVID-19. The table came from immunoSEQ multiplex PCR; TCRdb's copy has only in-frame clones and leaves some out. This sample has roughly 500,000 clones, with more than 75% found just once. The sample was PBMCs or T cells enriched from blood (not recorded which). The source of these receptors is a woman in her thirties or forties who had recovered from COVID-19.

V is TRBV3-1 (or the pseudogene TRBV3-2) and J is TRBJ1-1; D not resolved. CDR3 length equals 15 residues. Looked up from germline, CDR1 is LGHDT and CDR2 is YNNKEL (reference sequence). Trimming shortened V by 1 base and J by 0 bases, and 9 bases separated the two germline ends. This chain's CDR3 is CASSQAGAMNTEAFF. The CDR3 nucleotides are TGTGCCAGCAGCCAAGCGGGTGCCATGAACACTGAAGCTTTCTTT.

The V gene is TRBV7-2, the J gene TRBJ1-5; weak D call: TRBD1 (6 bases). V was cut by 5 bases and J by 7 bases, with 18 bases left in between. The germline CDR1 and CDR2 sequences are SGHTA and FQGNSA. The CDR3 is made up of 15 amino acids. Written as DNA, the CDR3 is TGTGCCAGCAGCGACCTCGTCGGGGGGCTCCAGCCCCAGCATTTT. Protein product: CASSDLVGGLQPQHF.

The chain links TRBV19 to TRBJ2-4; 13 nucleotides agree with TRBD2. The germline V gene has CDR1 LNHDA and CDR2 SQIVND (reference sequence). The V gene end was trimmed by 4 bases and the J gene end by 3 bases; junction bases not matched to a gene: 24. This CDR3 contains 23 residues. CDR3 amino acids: CASSTYNLRTSGSWGLVKNIQYF. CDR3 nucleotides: TGTGCCAGTAGTACCTATAATCTCCGGACTAGCGGGAGTTGGGGGTTAGTCAAAAACATTCAGTACTTC.

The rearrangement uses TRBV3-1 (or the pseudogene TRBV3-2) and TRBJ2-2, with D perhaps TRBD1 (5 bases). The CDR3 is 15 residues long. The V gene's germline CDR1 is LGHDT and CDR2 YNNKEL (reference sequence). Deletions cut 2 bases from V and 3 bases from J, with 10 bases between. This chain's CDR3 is CASSQTQGHTGELFF. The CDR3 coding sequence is TGTGCCAGCAGCCAAACTCAGGGCCACACCGGGGAGCTGTTTTTT.

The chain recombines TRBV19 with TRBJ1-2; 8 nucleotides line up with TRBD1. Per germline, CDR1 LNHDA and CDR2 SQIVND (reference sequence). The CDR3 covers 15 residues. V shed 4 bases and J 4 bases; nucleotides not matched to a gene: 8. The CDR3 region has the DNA TGTGCCAGTAGTAATGGGGGGACAGGCCCCTATGGCTACACCTTC. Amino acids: CASSNGGTGPYGYTF.

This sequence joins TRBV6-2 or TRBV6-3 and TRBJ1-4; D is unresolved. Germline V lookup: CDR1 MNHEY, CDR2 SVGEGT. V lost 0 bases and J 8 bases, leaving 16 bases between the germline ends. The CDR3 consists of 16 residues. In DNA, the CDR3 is TGTGCCAGCAGTTACTCCCCGGACGGTCCGGGGGAAAAACTGTTTTTT. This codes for CASSYSPDGPGEKLFF.

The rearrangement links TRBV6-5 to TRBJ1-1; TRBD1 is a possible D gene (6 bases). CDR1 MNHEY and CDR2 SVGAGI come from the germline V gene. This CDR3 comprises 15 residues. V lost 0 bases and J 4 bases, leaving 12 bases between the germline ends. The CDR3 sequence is CASSYSSGASTEAFF. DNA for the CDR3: TGTGCCAGCAGTTACTCTTCAGGGGCCAGCACTGAAGCTTTCTTT.

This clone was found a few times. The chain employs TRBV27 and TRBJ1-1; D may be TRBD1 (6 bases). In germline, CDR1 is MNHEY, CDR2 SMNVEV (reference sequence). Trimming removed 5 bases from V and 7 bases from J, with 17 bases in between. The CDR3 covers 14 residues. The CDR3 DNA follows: TGTGCCAGCAGTATGAACAGGGTGTTTGGTGAAGCTTTCTTT. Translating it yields CASSMNRVFGEAFF.

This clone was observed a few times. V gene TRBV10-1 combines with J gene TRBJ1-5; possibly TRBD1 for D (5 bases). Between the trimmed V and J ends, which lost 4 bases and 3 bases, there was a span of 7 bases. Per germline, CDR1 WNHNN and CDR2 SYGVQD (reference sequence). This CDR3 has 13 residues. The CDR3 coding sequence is TGCGCCAGCAGTGGCGGACACAATCAGCCCCAGCATTTT. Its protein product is CASSGGHNQPQHF.